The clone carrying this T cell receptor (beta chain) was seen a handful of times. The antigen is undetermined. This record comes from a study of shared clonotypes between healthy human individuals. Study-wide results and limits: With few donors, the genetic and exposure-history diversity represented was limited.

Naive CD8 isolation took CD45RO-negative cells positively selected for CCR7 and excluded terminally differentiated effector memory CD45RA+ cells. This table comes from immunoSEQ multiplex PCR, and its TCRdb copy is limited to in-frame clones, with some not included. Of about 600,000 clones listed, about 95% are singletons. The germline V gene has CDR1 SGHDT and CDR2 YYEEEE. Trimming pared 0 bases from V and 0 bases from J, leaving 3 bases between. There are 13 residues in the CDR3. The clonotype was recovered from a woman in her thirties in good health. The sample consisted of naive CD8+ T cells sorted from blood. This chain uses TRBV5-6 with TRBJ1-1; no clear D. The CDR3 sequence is CASSLAVNTEAFF. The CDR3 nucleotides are TGTGCCAGCAGCTTGGCGGTGAACACTGAAGCTTTCTTT.